This T cell receptor beta chain came from a study of T cells after posttransplantation cyclophosphamide. TCRdb keeps only in-frame clones here, not all; method: immunoSEQ multiplex PCR. The repertoire consists of 10,000 or so clones, with roughly 98% occurring once and the leading ten covering roughly 0.25%. The naive gate required viable CD3+CD4+ or CD3+CD8+ cells with CCR7+CD45RA+CD45RO-CD95-CD27+CD28+ phenotype. The sequenced sample consisted of naive CD4+ T cells sorted from PBMCs. This sequence was found in a woman aged 60-75 years in good health, CMV-negative, and a related stem cell transplant donor.

The CDR3 DNA reads TGTGCCAGCAGCTTAAGGGGAATTCACAATGAGCAGTTCTTC. Its protein product is CASSLRGIHNEQFF. This rearrangement joins TRBV5-4 to TRBJ2-1; tentative D call: TRBD1 (5 bases). The CDR3 has 14 residues. With 2 bases removed from V and 5 bases from J, the gap between germline ends came to 11 bases. The germline V gene has CDR1 SGHNT and CDR2 YYREEE (reference sequence).